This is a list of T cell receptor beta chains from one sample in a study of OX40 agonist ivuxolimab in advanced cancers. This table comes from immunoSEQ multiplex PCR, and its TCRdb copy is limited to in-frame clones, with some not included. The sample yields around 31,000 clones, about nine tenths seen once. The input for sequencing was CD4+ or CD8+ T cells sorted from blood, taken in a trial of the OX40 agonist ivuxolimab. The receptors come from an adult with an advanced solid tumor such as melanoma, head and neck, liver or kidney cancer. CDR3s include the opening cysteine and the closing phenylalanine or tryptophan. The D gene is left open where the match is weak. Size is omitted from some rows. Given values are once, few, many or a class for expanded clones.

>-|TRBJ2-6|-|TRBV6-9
TGTGCCAGCAGTTTAATCTTACGACAAAGTCGGGCCAACGTCCTGACTTTC
CASSLILRQSRANVLTF
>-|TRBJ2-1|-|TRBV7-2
TGTGCCAGCAGCTTAGACCCAGACACTATAACCTACAATGAGCAGTTCTTC
CASSLDPDTITYNEQFF
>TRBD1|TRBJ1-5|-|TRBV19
TGTGCCAGTAGTGCTTGGACAGGGAGCAATCAGCCCCAGCATTTT
CASSAWTGSNQPQHF
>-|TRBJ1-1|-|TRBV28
TGTGCCAGCAGTTCGACGGGGGGTGGCGCTTTCTTT
CASSSTGGGAFF
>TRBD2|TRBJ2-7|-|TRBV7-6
TGTGCCAGCAGCTTATTAGCTAGCGGGGGCTACGAGCAGTACTTC
CASSLLASGGYEQYF
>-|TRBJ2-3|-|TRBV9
TGTGCCAGCAGGGCCTCGTCCGACACAGATACGCAGTATTTT
CASRASSDTDTQYF
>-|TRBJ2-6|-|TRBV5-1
TGCGCCAGCAGCCAGAGGACCGGTCTCTCTGGGGCCAACGTCCTGACTTTC
CASSQRTGLSGANVLTF
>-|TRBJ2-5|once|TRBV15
TGTGCCACCAGCAGAGATCCGCAGGTGTACCAAGAGACCCAGTACTTC
CATSRDPQVYQETQYF
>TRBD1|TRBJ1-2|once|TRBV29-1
TGCAGCGTTGACCTAGGGGGCAGGGACTATGGCTACACCTTC
CSVDLGGRDYGYTF
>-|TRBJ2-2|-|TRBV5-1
TGCGCCAGCAGCTTGGTGGCGACGAACACCGGGGAGCTGTTTTTT
CASSLVATNTGELFF
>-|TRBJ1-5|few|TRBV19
TGTGCCAGTAGTATAGAGCAGGGGAATCAGCCCCAGCATTTT
CASSIEQGNQPQHF
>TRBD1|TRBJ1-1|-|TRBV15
TGTGCCACCAGCAGAGATGTGACAGGGGGTCTGAACACTGAAGCTTTCTTT
CATSRDVTGGLNTEAFF
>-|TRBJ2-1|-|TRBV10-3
TGTGCCATCAGCACCCCGGACAGAGGCTACAATGAGCAGTTCTTC
CAISTPDRGYNEQFF
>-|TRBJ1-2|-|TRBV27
TGTGCCAGCAGTTTCCTAAGCCAGGGTCCCAACCAATATGGCTACACCTTC
CASSFLSQGPNQYGYTF
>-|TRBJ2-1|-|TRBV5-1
TGCGCCAGCAGCACGAATTTGATTGGTTCTTCCTACAATGAGCAGTTCTTC
CASSTNLIGSSYNEQFF
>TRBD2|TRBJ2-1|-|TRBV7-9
TGTGCCAGCAGCTTAGCGGGGGGACTAGCGTACAATGAGCAGTTCTTC
CASSLAGGLAYNEQFF
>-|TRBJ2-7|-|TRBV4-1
TGCGCCAGCAGCCATCAAGGACAGAGCACCTACGAGCAGTACTTC
CASSHQGQSTYEQYF
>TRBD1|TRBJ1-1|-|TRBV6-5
TGTGCCAGCAGTTACTCGAGGACAGGAAACACTGAAGCTTTCTTT
CASSYSRTGNTEAFF
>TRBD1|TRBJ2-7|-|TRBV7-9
TGTGCCAGCAGCTCCCCCGGGACAGGGGCCTACGAGCAGTACTTC
CASSSPGTGAYEQYF
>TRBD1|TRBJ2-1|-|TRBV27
TGTGCCAGCAGTCCGTGGGACAGGCGGGACAATGAGCAGTTCTTC
CASSPWDRRDNEQFF
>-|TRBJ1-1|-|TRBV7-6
TGTGCCAGCAGTGGAGTGAACACTGAAGCTTTCTTT
CASSGVNTEAFF
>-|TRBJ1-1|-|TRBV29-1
TGCAGCGTTGACTCGGGACCCTCGAACACTGAAGCTTTCTTT
CSVDSGPSNTEAFF
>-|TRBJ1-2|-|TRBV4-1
TGCGCCAGCAGTTTGGGGGTGAATGGCTACACCTTC
CASSLGVNGYTF
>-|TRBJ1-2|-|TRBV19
TGTGCCAGTAGTATAGTCCCACGATCTGGCTACACCTTC
CASSIVPRSGYTF
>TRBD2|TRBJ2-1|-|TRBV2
TGTGCCAGCAGTGAAGCTCTAGCGGGAGTGTACAATGAGCAGTTCTTC
CASSEALAGVYNEQFF
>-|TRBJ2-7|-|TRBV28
TGTGCCAGCAGCTATACTATCGAAGGCGGCGAGCAGTACTTC
CASSYTIEGGEQYF
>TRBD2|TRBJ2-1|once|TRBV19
TGTGCCAGTACCCCCTATAGCGGGAGGTACAATGAGCAGTTCTTC
CASTPYSGRYNEQFF
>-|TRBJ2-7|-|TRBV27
TGTGCCAGCAGTTTCCCCGAGAGCAAGCAGTACTTC
CASSFPESKQYF
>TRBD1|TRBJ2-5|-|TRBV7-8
TGTGCCAGCAGCAACGGACAGGGGGGAAACCAAGAGACCCAGTACTTC
CASSNGQGGNQETQYF
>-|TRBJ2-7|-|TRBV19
TGTGCCAGTAGTACCGGGACAGGACTAGGGTACGAGCAGTACTTC
CASSTGTGLGYEQYF
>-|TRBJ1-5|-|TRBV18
TGTGCCAGCTCACCGGGTAGAGGGATCAATCAGCCCCAGCATTTT
CASSPGRGINQPQHF
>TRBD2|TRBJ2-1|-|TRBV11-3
TGTGCCAGCAGCTTAGCCCTAGCGGGAGGGCTCAGTGAGCAGTTCTTC
CASSLALAGGLSEQFF
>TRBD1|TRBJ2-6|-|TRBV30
TGTGCTCATGAGGGGGCAGAATCTTCTGGGGCCAACGTCCTGACTTTC
CAHEGAESSGANVLTF
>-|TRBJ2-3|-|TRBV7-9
TGTGCCAGCAGCGAAAGAGGTGGTACCACAGATACGCAGTATTTT
CASSERGGTTDTQYF
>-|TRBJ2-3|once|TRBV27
TGTGCCAGCAGTTTATCGAGTCCAGATACGCAGTATTTT
CASSLSSPDTQYF
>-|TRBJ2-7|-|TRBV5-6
TGTGCCAGCAGCTTAGGTAGTTCGGTCGAGCAGTACTTC
CASSLGSSVEQYF
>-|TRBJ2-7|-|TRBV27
TGTGCCAGCAGTTCAACTTTCGGGTACGGGGGCTCTTACGAGCAGTACTTC
CASSSTFGYGGSYEQYF
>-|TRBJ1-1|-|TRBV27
TGTGCCAGCAGTTCGAGAGGGATCGGTGCTGAAGCTTTCTTT
CASSSRGIGAEAFF
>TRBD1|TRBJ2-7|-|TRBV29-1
TGCAGCGCGAGACAGGGAAATTGGGAGCAGTACTTC
CSARQGNWEQYF
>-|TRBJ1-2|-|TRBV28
TGTGCCAGCAGTTTAGTCTGGAGCAGGGCAGTGAATGGCTACACCTTC
CASSLVWSRAVNGYTF
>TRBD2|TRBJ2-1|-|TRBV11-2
TGTGCCAGCAGCTTAGCCGGGACTAGCGGGAGAGACGGTGAGCAGTTCTTC
CASSLAGTSGRDGEQFF
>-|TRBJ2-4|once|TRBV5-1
TGCGCCAGCAGCTTGGATGACAACGCGCTCATGATTCAGTACTTC
CASSLDDNALMIQYF
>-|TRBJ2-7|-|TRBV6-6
TGTGCCAGCAGTTACTCGTCCTCGAACGGGCAGTACTTC
CASSYSSSNGQYF
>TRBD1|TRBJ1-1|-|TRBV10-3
TGTGCCATCAGCACAGGGGAGGACACTGAAGCTTTCTTT
CAISTGEDTEAFF
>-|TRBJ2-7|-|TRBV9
TGTGCCAGCAGCGTAGGGGGATCCTACGAGCAGTACTTC
CASSVGGSYEQYF
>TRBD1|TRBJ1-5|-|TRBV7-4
TGTGCCAGCAGCTTAGGGGACAGTTCCTATAGCAATCAGCCCCAGCATTTT
CASSLGDSSYSNQPQHF
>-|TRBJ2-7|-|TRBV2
TGTGCCAGCAGTGAAACGACGGGAACCTACGAGCAGTACTTC
CASSETTGTYEQYF
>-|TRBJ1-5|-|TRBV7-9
TGTGCCAGCAGCTCGGGGGCTTCGAGCAATCAGCCCCAGCATTTT
CASSSGASSNQPQHF
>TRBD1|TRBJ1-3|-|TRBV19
TGTGCCAGTAGTATAGACCCGGGACAGGGGTTTGGTGGAAACACCATATATTTT
CASSIDPGQGFGGNTIYF
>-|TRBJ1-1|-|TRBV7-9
TGTGCCAGCCTTCGGTCGAACGCAGGGAACACTGAAGCTTTCTTT
CASLRSNAGNTEAFF
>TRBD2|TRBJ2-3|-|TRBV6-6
TGTGCCAGCAGTTCCGGACTAGCGGGGGACACAGATACGCAGTATTTT
CASSSGLAGDTDTQYF
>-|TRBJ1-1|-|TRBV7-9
TGTGCCAGCAGCCCTGGTGGGTCTGAAGCTTTCTTT
CASSPGGSEAFF
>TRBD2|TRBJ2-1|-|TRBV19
TGTGCCAGTAGTATAGTAGGGACTAGTGACTACAATGAGCAGTTCTTC
CASSIVGTSDYNEQFF
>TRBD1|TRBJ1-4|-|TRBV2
TGTGCCAGCAACAAGGGTCACGGGACAGGGGGTGAAAAACTGTTTTTT
CASNKGHGTGGEKLFF
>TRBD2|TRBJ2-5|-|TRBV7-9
TGTGCCAGCAGCCAGCTGGGACTAGCGGGGGGTAGGAGAGAGACCCAGTACTTC
CASSQLGLAGGRRETQYF
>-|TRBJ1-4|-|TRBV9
TGTGCCAGCAGCCCCGAGGGGGGCAATGAAAAACTGTTTTTT
CASSPEGGNEKLFF
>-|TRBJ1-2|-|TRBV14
TGTGCCAGCAGGCCGGACGGGAACTATGGCTACACCTTC
CASRPDGNYGYTF
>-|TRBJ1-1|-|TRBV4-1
TGCGCCAGCAGCCAAGTAACAGGGTTAGAAGCTTTCTTT
CASSQVTGLEAFF
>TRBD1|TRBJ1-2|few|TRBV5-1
TGCGCCAGCACCTCAGGGGGGGTGGATGGCTACACCTTC
CASTSGGVDGYTF
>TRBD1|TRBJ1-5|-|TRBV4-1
TGCGCCAGCAGCCCCGGGACAGGGGGTGTTCAGCCCCAGCATTTT
CASSPGTGGVQPQHF